The clone carrying this TCR beta chain was observed many times. What it binds is not known. The ends lost 5 bases at V and 5 bases at J; junction bases unmatched: 9. The CDR3 consists of 16 residues. Germline V gives CDR1 SGHTA, CDR2 FQGNSA. A process of 5'RACE template switching, which added a universal primer site and UMIs, was used to make TCR cDNA. Each CDR3 protein is one row after TCRdb ran MiXCR on the 5' RACE reads. The table has about 340,000 distinct CDR3 sequences, 3% to 4.5% seen once; the top ten hold 20% to 25%. This record comes from a study of T cells after yellow fever vaccination. Overall study results and limits: By day 5 rather than day 15, the secondary response had peaked, though it was weaker.

The material was PBMCs, obtained 5 days after the yellow fever booster vaccination. The origin of this receptor is a man younger than 30 who received the YFV17D yellow fever vaccine. This chain joins TRBV7-2 and TRBJ2-4; 10 nucleotides align to TRBD2. DNA of the CDR3: TGTGCCAGCAGCGCCAGCGGGGGGGCCGGGGAAAACATTCAGTACTTC. It specifies CASSASGGAGENIQYF.